The T cell receptor (beta chain) under discussion was sequenced for a study of beta chain features in type 1 diabetes. Whole-study results and caveats: Cells expressing TCR highly could be over-represented by cDNA sequencing. Whether HLA type influences TCRB rearrangement remained unresolved here.

Via the markers CD45RO/CCR7/CD25/CD127/CD95/CD27, stem cell-like memory, regulatory, central memory and naive CD4+ cells were sorted. The study reverse transcribed the entire isolated RNA, so it sequenced expressed TCRB transcripts. Produced via immunoSEQ multiplex PCR; TCRdb's table is partial and in-frame only. The sample yields a few hundred thousand clones, roughly a tenth seen once. The length of the CDR3 is 14 residues. Trimming pared 2 bases from V and 7 bases from J, leaving 15 bases between. Germline V gene data show CDR1 as SGHVS and CDR2 as FQNEAQ. This clone was counted a few times. Its cognate antigen is unknown.

Material for sequencing was central memory CD4+ T cells from blood. The chain couples TRBV7-8 to TRBJ2-7; D is possibly TRBD2 (6 bases). This receptor was taken from a young man in good health. The CDR3 bases are TGTGCCAGCAGCTTAACGGCTCCCGGGGGTGAGCAGTACTTC. This encodes CASSLTAPGGEQYF. The full variable domain, with the rest looked up from reference TRBV7-8 and TRBJ2-7, is GAGVSQSPRYKVAKRGQDVALRCDPISGHVSLFWYQQALGQGPEFLTYFQNEAQLDKSGLPSDRFFAERPEGSVSTLKIQRTQQEDSAVYLCASSLTAPGGEQYFGPGTRLTVT.